This TCR beta chain derives from a study of coeliac disease. Regarding the study as a whole: Most TRB amino acid sequences occurred in only one sample. In active celiac disease, intraepithelial and lamina propria TRB and TRG repertoires were less clonal than controls. Lamina propria and intraepithelial cell fractions may contain each other's cells.

For this clone: The antigen remains unidentified.

Each fraction contributed one roughly 500,000-cell aliquot for sequencing. This table comes from immunoSEQ multiplex PCR, and its TCRdb copy is limited to in-frame clones, with some not included. This table has 3,000 to 4,000 clones, about 70% appearing once. The specimen sequenced was intraepithelial lymphocytes from the gut. This receptor was obtained from a man in his late teens or twenties with celiac disease on a gluten-free diet.

CDR3 residues: CASTPGPTSGGQQETQYF. Written as DNA, the CDR3 is TGCGCCAGCACCCCAGGGCCCACTAGCGGGGGGCAACAAGAGACCCAGTACTTC. The chain employs TRBV5-1 and TRBJ2-5; 12 bases fit TRBD2. With V trimmed by 6 bases and J by 2 bases, 14 bases remained unmatched. Germline V lookup: CDR1 SGHRS, CDR2 YFSETQ. CDR3 length: 18 residues.